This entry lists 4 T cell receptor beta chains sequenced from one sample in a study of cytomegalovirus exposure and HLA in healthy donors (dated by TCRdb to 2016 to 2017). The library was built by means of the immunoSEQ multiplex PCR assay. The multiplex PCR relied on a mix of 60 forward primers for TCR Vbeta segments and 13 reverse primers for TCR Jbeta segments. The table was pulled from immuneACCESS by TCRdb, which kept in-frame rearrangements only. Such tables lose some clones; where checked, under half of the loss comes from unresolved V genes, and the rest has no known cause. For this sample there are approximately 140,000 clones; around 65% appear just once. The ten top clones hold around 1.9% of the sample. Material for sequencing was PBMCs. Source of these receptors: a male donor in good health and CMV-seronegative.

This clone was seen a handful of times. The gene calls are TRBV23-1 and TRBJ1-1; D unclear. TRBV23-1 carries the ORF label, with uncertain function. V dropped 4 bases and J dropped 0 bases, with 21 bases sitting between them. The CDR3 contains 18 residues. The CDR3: CASSPRRRIAGMNTEAFF. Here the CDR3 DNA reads TGCGCCAGCAGTCCCCGTCGGCGGATTGCGGGTATGAACACTGAAGCTTTCTTT.

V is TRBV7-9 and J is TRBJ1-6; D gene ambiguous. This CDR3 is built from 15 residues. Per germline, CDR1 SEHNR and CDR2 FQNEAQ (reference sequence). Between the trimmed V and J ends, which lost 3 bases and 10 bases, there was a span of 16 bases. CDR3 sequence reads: CASSLLSGHGSPLHF. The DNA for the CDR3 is TGTGCCAGCAGCTTGTTATCAGGTCATGGCTCACCCCTCCACTTT.

CDR3: CASSQVWGTGGGDTEAFF. CDR3 sequence (DNA): TGTGCCAGCAGCCAAGTCTGGGGGACAGGGGGCGGTGACACTGAAGCTTTCTTT. The V gene is TRBV4-2, the J gene TRBJ1-1, with 12 bases aligning to TRBD1. V shed 1 base, J shed 3 bases, and the junction held 9 bases outside the gene matches. The CDR3 spans 18 residues. Germline CDR1 and CDR2: LGHNA and YNFKEQ.

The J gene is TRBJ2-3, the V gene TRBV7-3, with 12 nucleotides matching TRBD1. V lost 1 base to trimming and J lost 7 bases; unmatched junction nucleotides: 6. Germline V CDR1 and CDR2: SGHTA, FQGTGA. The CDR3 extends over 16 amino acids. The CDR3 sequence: CASSLSGTGGGNTQYF. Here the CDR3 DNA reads TGTGCCAGCAGCTTAAGCGGGACAGGGGGCGGAAATACGCAGTATTTT.